Following are 20 T cell receptor beta chains from one sample sequenced in a study of shared clonotypes between healthy human individuals. Only CD45RO-negative cells positively selected for CCR7 counted as naive CD8 cells, so terminally differentiated effector memory CD45RA+ cells were excluded. Profiling relied on immunoSEQ multiplex PCR, and the TCRdb table lists in-frame clones only, not all of them. Of under 600,000 clones listed, roughly 98% were seen once; the top ten hold 0.3%. Sequenced: naive CD8+ T cells sorted from blood. These receptors all come from a man between 25 and 39 years old in good health.

J is TRBJ1-2 and V is TRBV5-1; tentative D call: TRBD1 (5 bases). Germline loops: CDR1 SGHRS, CDR2 YFSETQ. This CDR3 is built from 16 residues. The V gene lost 0 bases and the J gene lost 9 bases, with 21 bases spanning the gap. Here the CDR3 reads CASSLESFPGAGSYTF. The CDR3 DNA sequence: TGCGCCAGCAGCTTGGAGTCCTTTCCCGGGGCGGGGAGCTACACCTTC.

The V call is TRBV27, the J call TRBJ1-5, with unresolved D. The CDR3 extends over 15 amino acids. Deletions cut 5 bases from V and 0 bases from J, with 11 bases between. Germline loops: CDR1 MNHEY, CDR2 SMNVEV (reference sequence). CDR3 coding DNA: TGTGCCAGCAGTCTAACCAGATATAGCAATCAGCCCCAGCATTTT. Translated, it gives CASSLTRYSNQPQHF.

This clone was picked up one time. The chain recombines TRBV18 with TRBJ2-7; unclear D gene. The V gene lost 4 bases and the J gene lost 3 bases, with 13 bases spanning the gap. This CDR3 region has 14 residues. The germline gives CDR1 KGHSH, CDR2 LQKENI. In DNA, the CDR3 is TGTGCCAGCTCACGCGAGGCAGGAGTCTACGAGCAGTACTTC. Translated: CASSREAGVYEQYF.

This clone has a single count. The sample carries other DNA sequences with the same CDR3. CDR3 amino acids: CASSDNYGYTF. Here the CDR3 DNA reads TGTGCCAGCAGTGATAACTATGGCTACACCTTC. J is TRBJ1-2 and V is TRBV25-1; D gene uncertain. Trimming pared 3 bases from V and 1 base from J, leaving 0 bases between. The CDR3 is 11 residues long. CDR1 is MGHDK, CDR2 SYGVNS, per germline.

The V gene is TRBV28, the J gene TRBJ1-1; no definite D call. The V end lost 6 bases, the J end lost 0 bases, and 14 bases lay between the germline ends. The CDR3 has 15 residues. The germline CDR1 and CDR2 sequences are MDHEN and SYDVKM. CDR3 coding DNA: TGTGCCAGCAGGCGAGTGGGGAACATGAACACTGAAGCTTTCTTT. Translating it yields CASRRVGNMNTEAFF. Based on the CDR3 plus reference TRBV28 and TRBJ1-1, the full variable domain is DVKVTQSSRYLVKRTGEKVFLECVQDMDHENMFWYRQDPGLGLRLIYFSYDVKMKEKGDIPEGYSVSREKKERFSLILESASTNQTSMYLCASRRVGNMNTEAFFGQGTRLTVV.

V is TRBV4-1 and J is TRBJ2-1; D is unresolved. The V and J ends lost 2 bases and 5 bases respectively, with 4 bases between them. The CDR3 is made up of 12 amino acids. CDR1 and CDR2 from the germline V gene are MGHRA and YSYEKL. CDR3 in amino acids: CASSQRNNEQFF. CDR3 in DNA: TGCGCCAGCAGCCAAAGGAACAATGAGCAGTTCTTC.

V usage is TRBV29-1 and J usage is TRBJ2-3; 8 nucleotides agree with TRBD2. The V gene end was trimmed by 7 bases and the J gene end by 5 bases; junction bases not matched to a gene: 17. The CDR3 runs to 16 residues. CDR1 is SQVTM, CDR2 ANQGSEA, per germline. The chain's CDR3 is CSARGTPGLGVDTQYF. As DNA, the CDR3 is TGCAGCGCTCGGGGGACCCCGGGACTAGGGGTAGATACGCAGTATTTT.

In the case of this clone: The germline gene is not matched at one end of the junction; a read error may be the cause. V gene TRBV7-9 combines with J gene TRBJ2-1; 10 positions agree with TRBD2. This CDR3 comprises 12 residues. Germline CDR1 SEHNR, CDR2 FQNEAQ (reference sequence). CDR3 loop: CASSPRAGGPLF. The CDR3 DNA follows: TGTGCCAGCAGCCCGCGAGCGGGAGGGCCACTCTTC. Supplemented by reference TRBV7-9 and TRBJ2-1, the full variable domain reads DTGVSQNPRHKITKRGQNVTFRCDPISEHNRLYWYRQTLGQGPEFLTYFQNEAQLEKSRLLSDRFSAERPKGSFSTLEIQRTEQGDSAMYLCASSPRAGGPLFGPGTRLTVL.

The rearrangement links TRBV10-3 to TRBJ2-5; 8 bases are shared with TRBD2. The end of the DNA fits TRBJ2-7 better, so the J call may be wrong. The CDR3 spans 18 residues. Germline CDR1 ENHRY, CDR2 SYGVKD. The CDR3 region is CAISGWMPGGGGSYEQYF. The DNA for the CDR3 is TGTGCCATCAGTGGATGGATGCCCGGGGGGGGCGGATCCTACGAGCAGTACTTC.

With respect to this clone: A junction end diverges from the germline sequence, so it may reflect a read error. The rearrangement joins TRBV5-5 to TRBJ2-7, with 7 bases matching TRBD1. Germline V gene lookup returns CDR1 SGHKS and CDR2 YYEKEE (reference sequence). The CDR3 runs to 13 residues. The CDR3 DNA sequence: TGTGCCAGCCGCTTGACAGGGTCTAACGAGCAGTACTTC. Translated, it gives CASRLTGSNEQYF.

The chain couples TRBV6-1 to TRBJ2-3; TRBD1 agrees at 9 bases. Germline lookup yields CDR1 MNHNS and CDR2 SASEGT. This CDR3 has 15 amino acids. The V segment lost 6 bases and the J segment 0 bases; nucleotides outside the gene matches: 4. The CDR3 sequence: CASRVGTGSTDTQYF. The DNA of the CDR3 is TGTGCCAGCAGGGTCGGGACAGGGAGCACAGATACGCAGTATTTT.

This sequence joins TRBV12-5 and TRBJ2-1, with 10 bases matching TRBD2. This CDR3 is 16 amino acids long. Germline CDR1 is LGHNT and CDR2 is FRNRAP. Trimming took 6 bases from V and 4 from J; bases not matched to a gene: 9. CDR3 DNA sequence: TGTGCTAGTGGGGGGGCTAGCGGGAGTTTTTACAATGAGCAGTTCTTC. Translation: CASGGASGSFYNEQFF.

The gene calls are TRBV27 and TRBJ2-5; D not certain. With 7 bases removed from V and 0 bases from J, the gap between germline ends came to 9 bases. Germline CDR1 MNHEY, CDR2 SMNVEV (reference sequence). The CDR3 totals 13 residues. The CDR3 sequence: CASTEKHQETQYF. The CDR3 DNA sequence: TGTGCCAGCACTGAAAAGCACCAAGAGACCCAGTACTTC.

V and J are TRBV11-2 and TRBJ2-1, with D possibly being TRBD2 (5 bases). CDR1 and CDR2 (germline): SGHAT, FQNNGV. The CDR3 is 15 amino acids. V was cut by 1 base and J by 5 bases, with 12 bases left in between. Here the CDR3 DNA reads TGTGCCAGCAGCTTAGTTGCGGGTCAGGACAATGAGCAGTTCTTC. Protein product: CASSLVAGQDNEQFF.

The J gene is TRBJ2-3, the V gene TRBV2, with D maybe TRBD1 (5 bases). The CDR3 sequence is 10 residues long. V dropped 6 bases and J dropped 11 bases, with 9 bases sitting between them. Per germline, CDR1 SNHLY and CDR2 FYNNEI. The CDR3: CASRGLLQYF. CDR3 in DNA: TGTGCCAGCAGGGGGCTGCTGCAGTATTTT. The whole variable domain, filled in from reference TRBV2 and TRBJ2-3, reads EPEVTQTPSHQVTQMGQEVILRCVPISNHLYFYWYRQILGQKVEFLVSFYNNEISEKSEIFDDQFSVERPDGSNFTLKIRSTKLEDSAMYFCASRGLLQYFGPGTRLTVL.

This rearrangement joins TRBV5-4 to TRBJ2-1, with D unclear. Trimming shortened V by 3 bases and J by 5 bases, and 18 bases separated the two germline ends. CDR1 and CDR2 (germline): SGHNT, YYREEE (reference sequence). The CDR3 covers 16 residues. CDR3: CASSYLGSPKNNEQFF. The CDR3 DNA sequence: TGTGCCAGCAGCTACCTAGGCTCCCCCAAGAACAATGAGCAGTTCTTC.

The rearrangement joins TRBV29-1 to TRBJ2-7, with 8 bases aligning to TRBD1. CDR3 length: 13 amino acids. J was trimmed by 2 bases and V by 6 bases; bases with no gene match: 6. Germline V lookup: CDR1 SQVTM, CDR2 ANQGSEA. The CDR3: CSVGQGGTYEQYF. The CDR3 DNA follows: TGCAGCGTCGGACAGGGTGGCACCTACGAGCAGTACTTC.

This chain links TRBV7-8 with TRBJ2-7; D possibly corresponds to TRBD1 (10 bases). Trimming took off 5 bases at V and 4 bases at J, with 24 bases between the two ends. CDR3 length equals 17 residues. Germline CDR1 reads SGHVS; CDR2 reads FQNEAQ. CDR3 loop: CASSRDRGRSGSYEQYF. The CDR3 bases are TGTGCCAGCAGCCGCGACAGGGGGCGTAGCGGGAGTTACGAGCAGTACTTC.

The chain employs TRBV27 and TRBJ1-1, with D tentatively TRBD1 (5 bases). Trimming stripped 3 bases from V and 4 bases from J, with 12 bases between. This CDR3 region has 14 residues. CDR1 is MNHEY and CDR2 is SMNVEV in the germline V gene (reference sequence). The CDR3 loop reads CASSFGTGVTEAFF. CDR3 DNA sequence: TGTGCCAGCAGTTTCGGGACGGGGGTCACTGAAGCTTTCTTT.

The chain recombines TRBV5-1 with TRBJ2-3; unclear D gene. V lost 8 bases to trimming and J lost 2 bases, with 12 bases between them. Germline CDR1 reads SGHRS; CDR2 reads YFSETQ. The CDR3 covers 13 residues. CDR3 sequence: CASNGYNTDTQYF. CDR3 sequence (DNA): TGCGCCAGTAACGGATACAACACAGATACGCAGTATTTT.